A selection of T cell receptor beta chains follows, all from one sample in a study of blood T cells in healthy people across ages. TCRdb analysed the 5' RACE reads with MiXCR anew, one entry per CDR3 protein. The sample consists of 650,000 to 800,000 distinct CDR3 sequences, about 42% of them appearing once. The sample was blood. These receptors came from a man aged 55 to 69 in good health. Both conserved end residues are part of each CDR3. D genes are given only for firm matches. Size is stated for part of the rows, as once, few or many counts, or as a class when the clone is expanded.

TRBV4-1	.	.	TRBJ2-7	TGCGCCAGCAGCTTCCGGGACGCCTTTGGCCTCTACGAGCAGTACTTC	CASSFRDAFGLYEQYF
TRBV20-1	.	TRBD2	TRBJ2-1	TGCAGTGCTCCCCAAACTTTTAGCGGGGGGGCTAGTGAGCAGTTCTTC	CSAPQTFSGGASEQFF
TRBV5-5	.	TRBD2	TRBJ2-4	TGTGCCAGCAGCCAGGATGGTGGACTAGCGGGCAACATTCAGTACTTC	CASSQDGGLAGNIQYF
TRBV7-2	.	.	TRBJ1-1	TGTGCCAGCAGCTTAGGCCAAAAGAACACTGAAGCTTTCTTT	CASSLGQKNTEAFF
TRBV5-1	.	.	TRBJ1-2	TGCGCCAGCAGCTTGTCGGGCAGAAATGGCTACACCTTC	CASSLSGRNGYTF
TRBV20-1	few	.	TRBJ1-2	TGCAGTGCTAGAGTAGGCGGCGGCGGCTACACCTTC	CSARVGGGGYTF
TRBV5-1	few	TRBD2	TRBJ2-3	TGCGCCAGCAGCTTGAGGGCTAGCGGGAGAAGCACAGATACGCAGTATTTT	CASSLRASGRSTDTQYF
TRBV6-5	few	TRBD1	TRBJ2-5	TGTGCCAGCAGTTACTCTACAGGGGGCGGCGAGACCCAGTACTTC	CASSYSTGGGETQYF
TRBV30	.	.	TRBJ2-3	TGTGCCTGGAGTGTACTCGGAGCACGTACGCAGTATTTT	CAWSVLGARTQYF
TRBV27	.	TRBD2	TRBJ2-3	TGTGCCAGCAAGCTAGCGGGACCTAGCACAGATACGCAGTATTTT	CASKLAGPSTDTQYF
TRBV29-1	.	TRBD1	TRBJ1-2	TGCAGCGTTGAAGACAGACAGGGCCCGGGCTACACCTTC	CSVEDRQGPGYTF
TRBV12-3/TRBV12-4	.	.	TRBJ1-1	TGTGCCAGCAGTTTGCCCTACACTGAAGCTTTCTTT	CASSLPYTEAFF
TRBV20-1	.	.	TRBJ1-1	TGCAGTGCTAGAGATTTCCCGAACACTGAAGCTTTCTTT	CSARDFPNTEAFF
TRBV12-3/TRBV12-4	.	.	TRBJ2-2	TGTGCCAGCAGCCCCTACCGGGAGCTGTTTTTT	CASSPYRELFF
TRBV11-1	.	.	TRBJ2-3	TGTGCCAGCAGCCCGACGCGGGGAAGCGGAGATACGCAGTATTTT	CASSPTRGSGDTQYF
TRBV5-1	few	.	TRBJ2-7	TGCGCCAGCAGCTATACTCCTACCTACGAGCAGTACTTC	CASSYTPTYEQYF
TRBV27	.	.	TRBJ1-1	TGTGCCAGCAGTCCCCTACAGGGCGGGCGCACTGAAGCTTTCTTT	CASSPLQGGRTEAFF
TRBV21-1	few	.	TRBJ2-4	TGTGCCAGCAGCAAAGCGGACTCCGGGACAGGGATCGTGGGATTAGCCAAAAACATTCAGTACTTC	CASSKADSGTGIVGLAKNIQYF
TRBV28	many	TRBD1	TRBJ2-7	TGTGCCAGCAGTTTAGTGGACAGGATATACGAGCAGTACTTC	CASSLVDRIYEQYF
TRBV5-1	few	.	TRBJ2-3	TGCGCCAGCAGCCCCGGAGAAATCACAGATACGCAGTATTTT	CASSPGEITDTQYF
TRBV30	once	.	TRBJ2-7	TGTGCCTGGAGTAGGGTAGGACCCTACGAGCAGTACTTC	CAWSRVGPYEQYF
TRBV4-3	many	.	TRBJ1-2	TGCGCCAGCAGCCAAGATCGCGGGGATTGGTATGGCTACACCTTC	CASSQDRGDWYGYTF
TRBV20-1	few	TRBD2	TRBJ2-3	TGCAGTGCTAAACTAGCGGGGGGAGATACGCAGTATTTT	CSAKLAGGDTQYF
TRBV12-3/TRBV12-4	.	TRBD1	TRBJ2-5	TGTGCCAGCAGTTTAATAGGACAGGGGCGCGGGGAGACCCAGTACTTC	CASSLIGQGRGETQYF
TRBV7-2	.	.	TRBJ2-7	TGTGCCAGCAGCTTAGTCCAGGGAGGGGGCACCTACGAGCAGTACTTC	CASSLVQGGGTYEQYF
TRBV12-3/TRBV12-4	.	TRBD1	TRBJ2-7	TGTGCCAGCAGTTTTGGGGCAGGGGGCGAGCAGTACTTC	CASSFGAGGEQYF
TRBV3-1	.	TRBD1	TRBJ2-7	TGTGCCAGCACCCCCTCGTGGGACAGGAACAATGAGCAGTACTTC	CASTPSWDRNNEQYF
TRBV2	.	TRBD1	TRBJ2-5	TGTGCCAGCAAGGGACAGACAGAGACCCAGTACTTC	CASKGQTETQYF
TRBV6-6	.	.	TRBJ1-2	TGTGCCAGCAGTTACTCATCGGACCGGAACTATGGCTACACCTTC	CASSYSSDRNYGYTF
TRBV20-1	.	.	TRBJ2-5	TGCAGTGCTAGCGACCATGAGCAGTACTTC	CSASDHEQYF
TRBV6-5	.	TRBD1	TRBJ1-5	TGTGCCAGCAGACCGGGGACAGGAAATCAGCCCCAGCATTTT	CASRPGTGNQPQHF
TRBV9	.	TRBD2	TRBJ2-7	TGTGCCAGCAGCGTAGGGACTAGCGGGAAGCAGTACTTC	CASSVGTSGKQYF
TRBV14	.	.	TRBJ2-3	TGTGCCAGCAGCCAAGATCGGGGCGGAAGAGATACGCAGTATTTT	CASSQDRGGRDTQYF
TRBV7-2	.	.	TRBJ2-3	TGTGCCAGCAGCTCCCGACAGACAGATACGCAGTATTTT	CASSSRQTDTQYF
TRBV7-8	.	TRBD2	TRBJ2-1	TGTGCCAGCAGCTTAGCGAGGACTAGGTCCTACAATGAGCAGTTCTTC	CASSLARTRSYNEQFF
TRBV4-2	.	TRBD2	TRBJ2-1	TGTGCCAGCAGCAACGGACTAGCGGACTCCTACAATGAGCAGTTCTTC	CASSNGLADSYNEQFF
TRBV28	.	.	TRBJ1-2	TGTGCCAGCAGTTTTGGTCCCAGTGGCTACACCTTC	CASSFGPSGYTF
TRBV20-1	.	.	TRBJ2-2	TGCAGTGTTAACAGGGTGGACACCGGGGAGCTGTTTTTT	CSVNRVDTGELFF
TRBV29-1	many	.	TRBJ2-5	TGCAGCGTCGCTGGAGAGACCCAGTACTTC	CSVAGETQYF
TRBV20-1	many	TRBD1	TRBJ2-3	TGCAGTGCTGAATCCCCCCTTCCGGGGACAGCGGATACGCAGTATTTT	CSAESPLPGTADTQYF
TRBV7-8	.	.	TRBJ2-1	TGTGCCAGCAGCTTAAGTAGCAGCTCCTACAATGAGCAGTTCTTC	CASSLSSSSYNEQFF
TRBV30	once	.	TRBJ1-5	TGTGCCTGGAGTGGAGCCCGGGTGGAAGGACAGCCCCAGCATTTT	CAWSGARVEGQPQHF
TRBV29-1	.	TRBD2	TRBJ2-4	TGCAGCGTGTCAAGCGGGGAGAAGAACATTCAGTACTTC	CSVSSGEKNIQYF
TRBV5-1	.	.	TRBJ1-1	TGCGCCAGCAGCTTAGCATGGGCCCTGGGGACTGAAGCTTTCTTT	CASSLAWALGTEAFF
TRBV12-3/TRBV12-4	.	.	TRBJ1-6	TGTGCCAGCAGTTTAGGTGGACAGCTAAATTCACCCCTCCACTTT	CASSLGGQLNSPLHF
TRBV4-1	.	TRBD2	TRBJ2-5	TGCGCCAGCAGCCAAGATTCCGGTAGCGGGGTTTATGAGCAGTACTTC	CASSQDSGSGVYEQYF
TRBV4-3	.	TRBD1	TRBJ1-1	TGCGCCAGCAGCCAAGATCCGACAGGGGACACTGAAGCTTTCTTT	CASSQDPTGDTEAFF
TRBV9	.	.	TRBJ2-3	TGTGCCAGCAGCGTAAGGAGCGTTAGCACAGATACGCAGTATTTT	CASSVRSVSTDTQYF
TRBV10-3	.	TRBD2	TRBJ2-1	TGTGCCATCAGCAGAACCGGGACTAGCGGGGGGGCATGGAATGAGCAGTTCTTC	CAISRTGTSGGAWNEQFF
TRBV11-3	.	.	TRBJ2-5	TGTGCCAGCAACTTAGAGGGGTACGGCCAAGAGACCCAGTACTTC	CASNLEGYGQETQYF
TRBV6-5	.	.	TRBJ1-2	TGTGCCAGCAGCCATGGGGTAGGATCTAGGGACTATGGCTACACCTTC	CASSHGVGSRDYGYTF
TRBV7-9	.	.	TRBJ1-1	TGTGCCAGCAGCTTAGCGTGGCAGAGGAACACTGAAGCTTTCTTT	CASSLAWQRNTEAFF
TRBV10-2	.	.	TRBJ1-2	TGCGCCAGCATTCCTGACGGGGAAATCTTTACGGGCTGTGGCTACACCTTC	CASIPDGEIFTGCGYTF
TRBV7-9	.	.	TRBJ1-1	TGTGCGGGATCATGGGGCAGGGGTGAAGCTTTCTTT	CAGSWGRGEAFF